The subject of this entry is one TCR beta chain. Its specificity is unknown. The sample comes from a study of T cells in Graves' hyperthyroidism and ophthalmopathy. Study-wide points: Ophthalmopathy and stable hyperthyroidism were separated by a 13 V-J model.

Exclusion followed for patients with uncontrolled infection, other autoimmune disease, pregnancy or lactation. The TCR beta CDR3 regions underwent amplification using RNA transcripts as the source. When the TCR CDR3 underwent first-round RT-PCR, the HTBI primer set was used. TCRdb itself ran the multiplex PCR reads through MiXCR, one entry per CDR3 protein. The table shows nearly 750,000 distinct CDR3 sequences, with approximately 36% occurring only once. CDR1 and CDR2 from the germline V gene are SNHLY and FYNNEI. The V and J ends lost 6 bases and 0 bases respectively, with 6 bases between them. The CDR3 is 13 amino acids.

The specimen was blood. V is TRBV2 and J is TRBJ1-5, with no clear D. The TCR was taken from a woman between 35 and 50 years old with Graves' hyperthyroidism. This chain's CDR3 is CASRQSSNQPQHF. CDR3 bases: TGTGCCAGCAGACAGAGTAGCAATCAGCCCCAGCATTTT.